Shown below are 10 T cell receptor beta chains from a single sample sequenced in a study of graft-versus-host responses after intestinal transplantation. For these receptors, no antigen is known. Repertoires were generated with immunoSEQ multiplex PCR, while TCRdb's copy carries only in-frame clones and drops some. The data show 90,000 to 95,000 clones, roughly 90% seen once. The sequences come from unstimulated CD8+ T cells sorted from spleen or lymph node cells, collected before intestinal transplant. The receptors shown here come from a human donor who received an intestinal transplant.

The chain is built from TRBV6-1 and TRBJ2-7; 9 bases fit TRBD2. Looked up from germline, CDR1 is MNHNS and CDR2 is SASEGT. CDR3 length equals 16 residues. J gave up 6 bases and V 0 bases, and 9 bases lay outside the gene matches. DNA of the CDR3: TGTGCCAGCAGTGAAGCTTGGGAGGCGGGAGGGTTCGAGCAGTACTTC. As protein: CASSEAWEAGGFEQYF.

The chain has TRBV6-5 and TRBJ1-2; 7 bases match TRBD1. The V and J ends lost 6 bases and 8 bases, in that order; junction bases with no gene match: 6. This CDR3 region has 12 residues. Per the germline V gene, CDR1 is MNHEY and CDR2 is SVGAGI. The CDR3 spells CASSPTGWGYTF. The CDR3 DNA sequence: TGTGCCAGCAGCCCGACAGGGTGGGGCTACACCTTC.

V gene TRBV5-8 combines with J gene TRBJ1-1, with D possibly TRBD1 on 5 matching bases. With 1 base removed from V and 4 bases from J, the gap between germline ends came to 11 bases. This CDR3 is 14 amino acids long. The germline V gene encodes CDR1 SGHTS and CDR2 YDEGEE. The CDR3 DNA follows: TGTGCCAGCAGCTTGACTCCGGGGGGCACTGAAGCTTTCTTT. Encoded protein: CASSLTPGGTEAFF.

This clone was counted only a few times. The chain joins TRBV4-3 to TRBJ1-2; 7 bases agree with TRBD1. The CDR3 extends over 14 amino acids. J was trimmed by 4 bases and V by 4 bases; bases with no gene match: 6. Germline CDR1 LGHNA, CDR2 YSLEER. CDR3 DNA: TGCGCCAGCAGCCTCCTCCAGGGGGGCTATGGCTACACCTTC. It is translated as CASSLLQGGYGYTF.

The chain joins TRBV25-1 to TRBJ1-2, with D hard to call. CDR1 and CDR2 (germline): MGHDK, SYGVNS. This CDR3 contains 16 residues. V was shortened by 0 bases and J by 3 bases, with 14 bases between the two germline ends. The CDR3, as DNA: TGTGCCAGCAGTGAATATGGAGGGAGGCTTGACTATGGCTACACCTTC. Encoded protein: CASSEYGGRLDYGYTF.

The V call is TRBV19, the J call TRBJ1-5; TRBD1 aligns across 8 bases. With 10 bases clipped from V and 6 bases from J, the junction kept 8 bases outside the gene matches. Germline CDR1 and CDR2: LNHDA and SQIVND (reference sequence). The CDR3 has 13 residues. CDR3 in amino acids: CATNTGGFQPQHF. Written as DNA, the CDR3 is TGTGCCACCAATACAGGGGGATTTCAGCCCCAGCATTTT.

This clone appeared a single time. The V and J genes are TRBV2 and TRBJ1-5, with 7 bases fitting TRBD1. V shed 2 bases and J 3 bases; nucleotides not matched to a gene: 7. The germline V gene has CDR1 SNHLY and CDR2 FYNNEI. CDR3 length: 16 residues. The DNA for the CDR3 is TGTGCCAGCAGTGAAAAGTGGGACAGCTTCAATCAGCCCCAGCATTTT. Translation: CASSEKWDSFNQPQHF.

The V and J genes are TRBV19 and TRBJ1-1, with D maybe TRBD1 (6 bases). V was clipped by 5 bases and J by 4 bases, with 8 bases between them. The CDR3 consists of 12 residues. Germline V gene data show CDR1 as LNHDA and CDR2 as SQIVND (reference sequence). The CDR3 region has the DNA TGTGCCAGTAGTCACAGGGCCACTGAAGCTTTCTTT. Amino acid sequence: CASSHRATEAFF.

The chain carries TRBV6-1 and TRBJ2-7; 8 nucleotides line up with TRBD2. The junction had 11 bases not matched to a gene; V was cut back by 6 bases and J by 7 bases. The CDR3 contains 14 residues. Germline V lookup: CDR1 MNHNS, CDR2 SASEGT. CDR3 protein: CASSLPGGMGEQYF. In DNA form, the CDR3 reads TGTGCCAGCAGCCTCCCGGGGGGGATGGGGGAGCAGTACTTC.

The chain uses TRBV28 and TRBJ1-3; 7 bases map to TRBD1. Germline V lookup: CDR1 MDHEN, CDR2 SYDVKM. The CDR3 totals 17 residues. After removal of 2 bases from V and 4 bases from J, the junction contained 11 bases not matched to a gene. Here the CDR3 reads CASSLERDRSKGNTIYF. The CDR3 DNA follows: TGTGCCAGCAGTTTAGAACGGGACAGATCCAAGGGAAACACCATATATTTT.